Listed below are T cell receptor beta chains from one sample, sequenced in a study of blood T cell repertoires in COVID-19. This table comes from immunoSEQ multiplex PCR, and its TCRdb copy is limited to in-frame clones, with some not included. The table records 400,000 or so clones, 70% to 90% of them present only once. The source material was PBMCs or T cells enriched from blood (not recorded which). The receptors stem from a woman aged 40 to 50 with acute COVID-19. Both conserved end residues are part of each CDR3. A D gene is named only where the DNA matches it firmly. Clone size is shown for a subset of rows, as once, few, many or a class of expanded clone.

v_call,d_call,j_call,clone_size,cdr3_nt,cdr3_aa
TRBV15,NA,TRBJ1-2,NA,TGTGCCACCAGCGGGAGGGGAGATGGCTACACCTTC,CATSGRGDGYTF
TRBV11-2,NA,TRBJ2-5,NA,TGTGCCAGCAGCTTTGATCTGTCGGTCAGGGCCCAGTACTTC,CASSFDLSVRAQYF
TRBV10-3,NA,TRBJ1-5,few,TGTGCCATCAGGAGCCCAGACAGCAGGAGCAATCAGCCCCAGCATTTT,CAIRSPDSRSNQPQHF
TRBV9,NA,TRBJ1-1,NA,TGTGCCAGCACCCCAGGGTATTTGAACACTGAAGCTTTCTTT,CASTPGYLNTEAFF
TRBV27,NA,TRBJ1-5,NA,TGTGCCAGCAGTTCCGTCAGCAATCAGCCCCAGCATTTT,CASSSVSNQPQHF
TRBV25-1,NA,TRBJ1-6,NA,TGTGCCAGCAGTGCCCTAATGACAGGACAGCCTTCACCCCTCCACTTT,CASSALMTGQPSPLHF
TRBV12-3/TRBV12-4,TRBD1,TRBJ1-1,NA,TGTGCCAGCAGTTTAGGGGACAGGGGAGCTTTCTTT,CASSLGDRGAFF
TRBV29-1,NA,TRBJ2-1,NA,TGCAGCGTTGACCGGGACAATGAGCAGTTCTTC,CSVDRDNEQFF
TRBV5-4,TRBD1,TRBJ2-1,few,TGTGCCAGCAGCGGACGGGACAGGACCAATGAGCAGTTCTTC,CASSGRDRTNEQFF
TRBV5-1,TRBD1,TRBJ1-6,NA,TGCGCCAGCAGCTTGGGGGACAGGGAAAATTCACCCCTCCACTTT,CASSLGDRENSPLHF
TRBV6-5,NA,TRBJ2-7,NA,TGTGCCAGCAGCCAAAACCCAGACGAGCAGTACTTC,CASSQNPDEQYF
TRBV7-9,TRBD2,TRBJ2-3,few,TGTGCCAGCAGACATAGGACTAGCGGGGATGGCTCAGATACGCAGTATTTT,CASRHRTSGDGSDTQYF
TRBV6-1,NA,TRBJ1-6,NA,TGTGCCAGCAGTGAAGGGCAGGGGCGAGGATCACCCCTCCACTTT,CASSEGQGRGSPLHF
TRBV6-5,NA,TRBJ1-5,NA,TGTGCCAGCAGTTACTCTCCTAATCAGCCCCAGCATTTT,CASSYSPNQPQHF
TRBV5-1,TRBD2,TRBJ2-1,NA,TGCGCCAGCAGCCCAGCGGGGGCAGGGGAAAATGAGCAGTTCTTC,CASSPAGAGENEQFF
TRBV30,NA,TRBJ1-3,NA,TGTGCCTGGAGTATTGATTTTCTACAGCTGGTTGGAAACACCATATATTTT,CAWSIDFLQLVGNTIYF
TRBV12-3/TRBV12-4,NA,TRBJ1-2,NA,TGTGCCAGCCTTTCTAACTATGGCTACACCTTC,CASLSNYGYTF
TRBV4-2,NA,TRBJ1-4,NA,TGTGCCAGCAGCCAAGATATAAGGAGGGCCACTAATGAAAAACTGTTTTTT,CASSQDIRRATNEKLFF
TRBV5-8,TRBD1,TRBJ1-4,NA,TGTGCCACAGGGACAGGGCCGACTAATGAAAAACTGTTTTTT,CATGTGPTNEKLFF
TRBV9,NA,TRBJ2-5,NA,TGTGCCAGCAGCGTAGGGGGGGAGACCCAAGAGACCCAGTACTTC,CASSVGGETQETQYF
TRBV5-6,TRBD1,TRBJ1-1,NA,TGTGCCAGCAGCTTTACCGGGACAGGGGTGAACACTGAAGCTTTCTTT,CASSFTGTGVNTEAFF
TRBV19,NA,TRBJ1-5,NA,TGTGCCAGTAGTCTTACGGGGGATAGCAATCAGCCCCAGCATTTT,CASSLTGDSNQPQHF
TRBV9,TRBD2,TRBJ2-1,NA,TGTGCCAGCAGCGCGGGACTAGCGGAAGGAGGTGAGCAGTTCTTC,CASSAGLAEGGEQFF
TRBV10-3,TRBD2,TRBJ2-1,NA,TGTGCGACCCTAAGCGGGGGCTCTTTGTTGAATGAGCAGTTCTTC,CATLSGGSLLNEQFF
TRBV9,NA,TRBJ1-2,NA,TGTGCCAGCAGTGCGGTCGGGGGAGGCTATGGCTACACCTTC,CASSAVGGGYGYTF
TRBV30,NA,TRBJ1-5,NA,TGTGCCTGGACCAGCGGGGGGATGGGGAAGCCCCAGCATTTT,CAWTSGGMGKPQHF
TRBV30,NA,TRBJ1-1,NA,TGTGCCTGGAGTATCGACAGGAACACTGAAGCTTTCTTT,CAWSIDRNTEAFF
TRBV5-1,NA,TRBJ1-1,few,TGCGCCAGCAGCTTGACGGCAGGGGTGAACACTGAAGCTTTCTTT,CASSLTAGVNTEAFF
TRBV27,TRBD1,TRBJ1-4,NA,TGTGCCAGCAGACCAAGGGGGCGCCCCTTGATTGATGAAAAACTGTTTTTT,CASRPRGRPLIDEKLFF
TRBV4-1,TRBD2,TRBJ2-2,NA,TGCGCCAGCAGCCAAACGTCCGGACTAGCGGGGAACACCGGGGAGCTGTTTTTT,CASSQTSGLAGNTGELFF
TRBV29-1,NA,TRBJ1-1,NA,TGCAGCGTTTCCCCAGACAGCTACACTGAAGCTTTCTTT,CSVSPDSYTEAFF
TRBV5-5,NA,TRBJ2-1,once,TGTGCCAGCAGCTTGACAGACGCTTACAATGAGCAGTTCTTC,CASSLTDAYNEQFF
TRBV11-2,NA,TRBJ2-5,NA,TGTGCCAGCAGCTTAGAGGGGGGGCTATTAGAAGAGACCCAGTACTTC,CASSLEGGLLEETQYF
TRBV4-2,TRBD2,TRBJ2-7,NA,TGTGCCAGCAGCCAAGTAGGAGGGACTAGCTTTTACGAGCAGTACTTC,CASSQVGGTSFYEQYF